These 30 T cell receptor beta chains came from one sample sequenced in a study of T cell responses to AZD1222 COVID-19 vaccine. Clones were sequenced by immunoSEQ multiplex PCR, and TCRdb holds only the in-frame ones, with some missing. The data hold 130,000 to 150,000 clones, with approximately 90% observed a single time. This specimen consisted of peripheral blood, obtained 28 days after the second AZD1222 dose. The receptor source for this set is an adult who received the AZD1222 COVID-19 vaccine.

The J gene is TRBJ2-7, the V gene TRBV7-2, with 9 bases lining up with TRBD1. The CDR3 covers 16 residues. The V gene end was trimmed by 4 bases and the J gene end by 3 bases; junction bases not matched to a gene: 10. Germline V CDR1 and CDR2: SGHTA, FQGNSA. The chain's CDR3 is CASSSYGTGHIYEQYF. In nucleotides, the CDR3 is TGTGCCAGCAGCTCGTACGGGACAGGGCATATCTACGAGCAGTACTTC.

The chain recombines TRBV18 with TRBJ2-2, with D possibly being TRBD1 (6 bases). This CDR3 is 17 amino acids long. The V end lost 1 base, the J end lost 3 bases, and 15 bases lay between the germline ends. The V gene's germline CDR1 is KGHSH and CDR2 LQKENI. CDR3 amino acids: CASSPLSPAGDTGELFF. CDR3 nucleotides: TGTGCCAGCTCACCACTGTCCCCAGCAGGGGACACCGGGGAGCTGTTTTTT.

V gene TRBV2 combines with J gene TRBJ2-7, with a weak D call TRBD2 (6 bases). In germline, CDR1 is SNHLY, CDR2 FYNNEI. V was cut by 3 bases and J by 3 bases, with 6 bases left in between. The CDR3 loop spans 12 amino acids. The CDR3, as DNA: TGTGCCAGCAGTGAGGAGGGCTACGAGCAGTACTTC. Protein: CASSEEGYEQYF.

The chain has TRBV20-1 and TRBJ1-2; D is perhaps TRBD1 (5 bases). V shed 5 bases and J shed 8 bases, with 12 bases lying between them. The germline gives CDR1 DFQATT, CDR2 SNEGSKA (reference sequence). The length of the CDR3 is 11 residues. CDR3 loop: CSARDGSGYTF. DNA of the CDR3: TGCAGTGCTCGGGACGGGAGCGGCTACACCTTC.

The V gene is TRBV3-1 (or the pseudogene TRBV3-2), the J gene TRBJ1-2; D gene uncertain. Trimming took 1 base from V and 5 from J, leaving 14 bases between them. Per the germline V gene, CDR1 is LGHDT and CDR2 is YNNKEL (reference sequence). CDR3 size: 15 residues. The CDR3 region has the DNA TGTGCCAGCAGCCAAGGCTCAGCGGAAGGTTATGGCTACACCTTC. It specifies CASSQGSAEGYGYTF.

This clone was counted a few times. The chain combines TRBV5-1 with TRBJ2-1; 10 bases are a match to TRBD2. Per germline, CDR1 SGHRS and CDR2 YFSETQ. V was pared by 4 bases and J by 7 bases, with 8 bases of the junction left unmatched. CDR3 length equals 15 residues. The CDR3 coding sequence is TGCGCCAGCAGCCCTCTAGCGGGAGCTGTGAATGAGCAGTTCTTC. It yields the protein CASSPLAGAVNEQFF.

V and J are TRBV7-2 and TRBJ2-7, with a weak D call TRBD1 (5 bases). Germline-derived CDR1 and CDR2 are SGHTA and FQGNSA. The CDR3 is 14 amino acids. V lost 2 bases to trimming and J lost 2 bases, with 10 bases between them. The CDR3 bases are TGTGCCAGCAGCTTATATCAGGGAACCTACGAGCAGTACTTC. This gives the protein CASSLYQGTYEQYF. The complete variable domain, with remaining parts taken from reference TRBV7-2 and TRBJ2-7, reads GAGVSQSPSNKVTEKGKDVELRCDPISGHTALYWYRQSLGQGLEFLIYFQGNSAPDKSGLPSDRFSAERTGGSVSTLTIQRTQQEDSAVYLCASSLYQGTYEQYFGPGTRLTVT.

The V gene is TRBV12-3 or TRBV12-4, the J gene TRBJ2-7, with D unclear. V was shortened by 6 bases and J by 3 bases, with 6 bases between the two germline ends. The CDR3 runs 11 residues. CDR3 protein: CASRLGYEQYF. The CDR3 coding sequence is TGTGCCAGCAGACTGGGCTACGAGCAGTACTTC.

The chain employs TRBV5-8 and TRBJ2-3, with D possibly TRBD2 on 5 matching bases. V lost 4 bases, J lost 3 bases, and 9 bases lay in between. Germline values: CDR1 SGHTS, CDR2 YDEGEE. The CDR3 runs 13 residues. The CDR3, as DNA: TGTGCCAGCAGCCTTTCGGGAACAGATACGCAGTATTTT. Amino acids: CASSLSGTDTQYF.

Only one count was recorded for this clone. The V gene is TRBV28, the J gene TRBJ2-1; TRBD2 aligns across 9 bases. This CDR3 contains 23 residues. From germline, CDR1 is MDHEN and CDR2 SYDVKM. Trimming took 3 bases from V and 0 from J; bases not matched to a gene: 24. CDR3: CASSFGRLAGRGIWSSSYNEQFF. CDR3 DNA sequence: TGTGCCAGCAGTTTTGGGCGGCTAGCGGGAAGAGGCATATGGTCGAGCTCCTACAATGAGCAGTTCTTC.

This rearrangement joins TRBV9 to TRBJ2-7; tentatively, D is TRBD2 (5 bases). The CDR3 covers 13 residues. Germline loops: CDR1 SGDLS, CDR2 YYNGEE. With 2 bases removed from V and 6 bases from J, the gap between germline ends came to 12 bases. CDR3 nucleotide sequence: TGTGCCAGCAGCGTCGGGGTCCAATTCGAGCAGTACTTC. Translation gives CASSVGVQFEQYF. Full variable domain (rest looked up from reference TRBV9 and TRBJ2-7): DSGVTQTPKHLITATGQRVTLRCSPRSGDLSVYWYQQSLDQGLQFLIQYYNGEERAKGNILERFSAQQFPDLHSELNLSSLELGDSALYFCASSVGVQFEQYFGPGTRLTVT.

The chain combines TRBV30 with TRBJ2-5, with TRBD2 matching 7 bases. This CDR3 spans 17 amino acids. V shed 2 bases and J 6 bases; nucleotides not matched to a gene: 18. CDR1 is GTSNPN and CDR2 is SVGIG in the germline V gene (reference sequence). The CDR3 sequence: CAWSSGADIGKGKTQYF. In DNA form, the CDR3 reads TGTGCCTGGAGTAGCGGGGCCGACATCGGGAAGGGAAAGACCCAGTACTTC. The whole variable domain, filled in from reference TRBV30 and TRBJ2-5, reads SQTIHQWPATLVQPVGSPLSLECTVEGTSNPNLYWYRQAAGRGLQLLFYSVGIGQISSEVPQNLSASRPQDRQFILSSKKLLLSDSGFYLCAWSSGADIGKGKTQYFGPGTRLLVL.

The chain has TRBV15 and TRBJ1-1; D may be TRBD1 (6 bases). The CDR3 extends over 16 amino acids. The germline CDR1 and CDR2 sequences are LNHNV and YYDKDF (reference sequence). V lost 0 bases, J lost 1 base, and 12 bases lay in between. The CDR3, as DNA: TGTGCCACCAGCAGAGAGACCCAGGGGCGGAACACTGAAGCTTTCTTT. It specifies CATSRETQGRNTEAFF.

The chain joins TRBV6-5 to TRBJ1-1, with D perhaps TRBD1 (6 bases). Germline V CDR1 and CDR2: MNHEY, SVGAGI. The ends were cut back, 2 bases at V and 0 bases at J, with 13 bases in the middle. This CDR3 is 16 amino acids long. CDR3 in DNA: TGTGCCAGCAGTTACCTTTCAACAGGGTTGAACACTGAAGCTTTCTTT. Its translation: CASSYLSTGLNTEAFF.

The CDR3 nucleotides are TGTGCCAGCAGCCAAGTCGGCGGGGCCTACGAGCAGTACTTC. Its translation: CASSQVGGAYEQYF. The J gene is TRBJ2-7, the V gene TRBV14; D is possibly TRBD2 (6 bases). Germline V gene data show CDR1 as SGHDN and CDR2 as FVKESK. The V gene lost 1 base and the J gene lost 2 bases, with 9 bases spanning the gap. The CDR3 contains 14 residues.

This clone was found a few times. The chain has TRBV7-9 and TRBJ2-2; 8 positions match TRBD1. The CDR3 is 14 amino acids. The junction had 3 bases not matched to a gene; V was cut back by 3 bases and J by 6 bases. Germline CDR1 SEHNR, CDR2 FQNEAQ (reference sequence). The CDR3 sequence: CASSLQGAAGELFF. The DNA for the CDR3 is TGTGCCAGCAGCTTGCAGGGGGCGGCCGGGGAGCTGTTTTTT. The variable domain in full, with the rest retrieved from reference TRBV7-9 and TRBJ2-2, is DTGVSQNPRHKITKRGQNVTFRCDPISEHNRLYWYRQTLGQGPEFLTYFQNEAQLEKSRLLSDRFSAERPKGSFSTLEIQRTEQGDSAMYLCASSLQGAAGELFFGEGSRLTVL.

The V and J genes are TRBV28 and TRBJ2-1, with 9 bases matching TRBD2. Losses at the gene ends were 4 bases for V and 3 bases for J; bases not matched to a gene: 7. CDR1 and CDR2 from the germline V gene are MDHEN and SYDVKM. The CDR3 runs 16 residues. CDR3 DNA sequence: TGTGCCAGCAGTTCCCCAGCGGGAGGAAGCTACAATGAGCAGTTCTTC. Translating gives CASSSPAGGSYNEQFF.

The V call is TRBV6-2 or TRBV6-3, the J call TRBJ2-1; 8 nucleotides agree with TRBD2. Trimming took 5 bases from V and 6 from J; bases not matched to a gene: 0. The CDR3 has 12 residues. Germline lookup yields CDR1 MNHEY and CDR2 SVGEGT. CDR3 nucleotides: TGTGCCAGCAGTAGCGGGGGCAATGAGCAGTTCTTC. Encoded protein: CASSSGGNEQFF.

The chain carries TRBV6-2 or TRBV6-3 and TRBJ2-7; D ambiguous. Germline assignment: CDR1 MNHEY and CDR2 SVGEGT. Trimming cost V 2 bases and J 2 bases, with 13 bases left between them. The CDR3 runs 15 residues. The CDR3 coding sequence is TGTGCCAGCAGTTACCCGGGCCTAACCCCCTACGAGCAGTACTTC. The encoded protein is CASSYPGLTPYEQYF.

In DNA, the CDR3 is TGCGCCAGCAGTGAGTCGACAGATACGCAGTATTTT. It translates to CASSESTDTQYF. The V and J genes are TRBV10-1 and TRBJ2-3; D not resolved. The V gene's germline CDR1 is WNHNN and CDR2 SYGVQD (reference sequence). CDR3 length: 12 residues. V was trimmed by 0 bases and J by 3 bases, leaving 1 base between them.

This clone has more than one count but fewer than ten. The chain is built from TRBV19 and TRBJ1-1; 8 nucleotides align to TRBD1. Germline assignment: CDR1 LNHDA and CDR2 SQIVND (reference sequence). The CDR3 sequence is 14 residues long. Germline trimming cut 6 bases from V and 4 bases from J; bases unmatched to any gene: 7. The CDR3 is CASSRDRYRTEAFF. The DNA of the CDR3 is TGTGCCAGTAGCCGGGACAGGTACCGCACTGAAGCTTTCTTT. Full variable domain (rest looked up from reference TRBV19 and TRBJ1-1): DGGITQSPKYLFRKEGQNVTLSCEQNLNHDAMYWYRQDPGQGLRLIYYSQIVNDFQKGDIAEGYSVSREKKESFPLTVTSAQKNPTAFYLCASSRDRYRTEAFFGQGTRLTVV.

The rearrangement joins TRBV15 to TRBJ2-2; 8 bases are a match to TRBD2. V was clipped by 3 bases and J by 1 base; unmatched bases: 13. CDR1 is LNHNV and CDR2 is YYDKDF in the germline V gene (reference sequence). The CDR3 contains 19 residues. In nucleotides, the CDR3 is TGTGCCACCAGCAGTGTGCACGGGGGGGGCGTTTGGAACACCGGGGAGCTGTTTTTT. Protein: CATSSVHGGGVWNTGELFF.

The gene calls are TRBV19 and TRBJ1-4; unclear D gene. CDR3 size: 14 residues. The V end lost 1 base, the J end lost 1 base, and 4 bases lay between the germline ends. Germline values: CDR1 LNHDA, CDR2 SQIVND (reference sequence). The CDR3 coding sequence is TGTGCCAGTAGTATAGGGGGAACTAATGAAAAACTGTTTTTT. Translating it yields CASSIGGTNEKLFF.

On this clone itself: The same CDR3 also results from other DNA sequences found in this sample. The chain employs TRBV4-3 and TRBJ1-5, with D perhaps matching TRBD1 (5 bases). Trimming took 3 bases from V and 2 from J, leaving 11 bases between them. From germline, CDR1 is LGHNA and CDR2 YSLEER. The CDR3 has 15 residues. CDR3 nucleotides: TGCGCCAGCAGCCAGGGGCGAGGGGGCAATCAGCCCCAGCATTTT. Encoded protein: CASSQGRGGNQPQHF.

CDR3 protein: CASAAGRLYGYTF. The CDR3, as DNA: TGTGCCAGCGCGGCAGGGAGACTCTATGGCTACACCTTC. The chain employs TRBV7-9 and TRBJ1-2; a possible D gene is TRBD1 (5 bases). This CDR3 has 13 amino acids. V shed 8 bases and J shed 4 bases, with 14 bases lying between them. Germline V CDR1 and CDR2: SEHNR, FQNEAQ (reference sequence).

Here the CDR3 DNA reads TGTGCCTGGAGCGAAAGGGACAGGGGACAGTTCTTC. Translated, it gives CAWSERDRGQFF. The chain joins TRBV30 to TRBJ2-1; TRBD1 agrees at 10 bases. The CDR3 is made up of 12 amino acids. Looked up from germline, CDR1 is GTSNPN and CDR2 is SVGIG (reference sequence). Trimming cost V 3 bases and J 13 bases; bases outside gene matches: 6.

This chain links TRBV6-1 with TRBJ2-3; 12 bases are shared with TRBD2. The CDR3 has 15 amino acids. Germline CDR1 reads MNHNS; CDR2 reads SASEGT. Trimming removed 2 bases from V and 6 bases from J; junction bases left unmatched: 3. This chain's CDR3 is CASSELAGGPDTQYF. The CDR3 bases are TGTGCCAGCAGTGAACTAGCGGGAGGGCCGGATACGCAGTATTTT.

This sequence joins TRBV27 and TRBJ1-2; 8 nucleotides match TRBD1. The V segment lost 5 bases and the J segment 1 base; nucleotides outside the gene matches: 12. Germline V gives CDR1 MNHEY, CDR2 SMNVEV (reference sequence). There are 17 residues in the CDR3. CDR3 DNA: TGTGCCAGCAGTGATTTTACAGGGGGGAGGTTTAACTATGGCTACACCTTC. This codes for CASSDFTGGRFNYGYTF.

The V and J genes are TRBV12-3 or TRBV12-4 and TRBJ1-4; maybe TRBD1 (6 bases). This CDR3 comprises 13 residues. V was pared by 8 bases and J by 6 bases, with 13 bases between. For the CDR3, the DNA is TGTGCCAGCCGTAGGCAGGGGTATGAAAAACTGTTTTTT. Protein sequence: CASRRQGYEKLFF.

The chain joins TRBV12-3 or TRBV12-4 to TRBJ1-1; tentative D call: TRBD1 (6 bases). This CDR3 comprises 13 residues. With 6 bases removed from V and 4 bases from J, the gap between germline ends came to 12 bases. The CDR3: CASSLGGATEAFF. The CDR3 DNA sequence: TGTGCCAGCAGCCTAGGGGGGGCCACTGAAGCTTTCTTT.